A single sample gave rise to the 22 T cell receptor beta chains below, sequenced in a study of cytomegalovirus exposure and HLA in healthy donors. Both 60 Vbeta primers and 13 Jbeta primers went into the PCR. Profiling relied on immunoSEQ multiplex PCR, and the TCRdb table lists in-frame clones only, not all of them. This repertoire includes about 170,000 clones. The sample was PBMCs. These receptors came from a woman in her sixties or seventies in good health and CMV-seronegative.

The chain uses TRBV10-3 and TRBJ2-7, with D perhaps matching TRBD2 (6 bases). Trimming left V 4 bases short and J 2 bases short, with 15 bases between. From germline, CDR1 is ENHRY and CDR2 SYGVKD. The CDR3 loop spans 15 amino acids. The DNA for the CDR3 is TGTGCCATCAGTGGTTCGGGAGACACCACCTACGAGCAGTACTTC. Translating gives CAISGSGDTTYEQYF.

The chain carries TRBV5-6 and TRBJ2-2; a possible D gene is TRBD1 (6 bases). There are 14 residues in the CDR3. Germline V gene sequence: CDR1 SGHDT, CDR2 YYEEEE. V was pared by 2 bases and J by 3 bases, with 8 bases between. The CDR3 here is CASSFGTYTGELFF. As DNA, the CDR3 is TGTGCCAGCAGCTTCGGGACATACACCGGGGAGCTGTTTTTT.

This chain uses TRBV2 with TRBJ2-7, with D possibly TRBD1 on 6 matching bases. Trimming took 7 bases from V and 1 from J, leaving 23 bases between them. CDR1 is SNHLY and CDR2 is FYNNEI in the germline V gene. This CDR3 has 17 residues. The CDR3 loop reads CASTIPENQGISYEQYF. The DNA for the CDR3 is TGTGCCAGCACCATCCCTGAGAACCAGGGGATTTCCTACGAGCAGTACTTC.

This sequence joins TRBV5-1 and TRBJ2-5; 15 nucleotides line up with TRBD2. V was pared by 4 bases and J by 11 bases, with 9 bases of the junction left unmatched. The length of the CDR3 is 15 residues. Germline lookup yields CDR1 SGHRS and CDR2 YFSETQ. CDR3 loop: CASSGLAGGPDEQYF. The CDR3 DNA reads TGCGCCAGCAGCGGACTAGCGGGAGGGCCTGATGAGCAGTACTTC. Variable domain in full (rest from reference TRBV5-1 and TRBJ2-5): KAGVTQTPRYLIKTRGQQVTLSCSPISGHRSVSWYQQTPGQGLQFLFEYFSETQRNKGNFPGRFSGRQFSNSRSEMNVSTLELGDSALYLCASSGLAGGPDEQYFGPGTRLLVL.

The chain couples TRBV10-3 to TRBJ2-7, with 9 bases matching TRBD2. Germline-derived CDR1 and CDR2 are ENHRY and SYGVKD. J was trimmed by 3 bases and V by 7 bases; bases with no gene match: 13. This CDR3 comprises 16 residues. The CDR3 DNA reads TGTGCCATCACCCTAGGTCCCGGGACTAGCAACTACGAGCAGTACTTC. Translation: CAITLGPGTSNYEQYF.

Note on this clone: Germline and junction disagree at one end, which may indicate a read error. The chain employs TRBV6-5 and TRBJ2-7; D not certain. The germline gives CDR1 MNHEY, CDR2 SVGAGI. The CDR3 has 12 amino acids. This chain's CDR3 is CASSPDLYEQYF. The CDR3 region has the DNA TGTGCTAGCAGCCCCGACTTGTACGAGCAGTACTTC.

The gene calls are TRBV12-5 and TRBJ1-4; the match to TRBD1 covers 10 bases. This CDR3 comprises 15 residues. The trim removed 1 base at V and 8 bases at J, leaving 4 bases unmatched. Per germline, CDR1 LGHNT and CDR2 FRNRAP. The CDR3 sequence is CASGLGTGGGEKLFF. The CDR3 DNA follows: TGTGCTAGTGGTTTGGGGACAGGGGGTGGGGAAAAACTGTTTTTT.

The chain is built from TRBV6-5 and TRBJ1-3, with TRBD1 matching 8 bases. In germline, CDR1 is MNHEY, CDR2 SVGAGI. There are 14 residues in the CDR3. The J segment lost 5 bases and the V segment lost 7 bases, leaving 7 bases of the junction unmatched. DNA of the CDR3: TGTGCCAGCATGGACAGGGAGGGCAGAAACACCATATATTTT. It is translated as CASMDREGRNTIYF.

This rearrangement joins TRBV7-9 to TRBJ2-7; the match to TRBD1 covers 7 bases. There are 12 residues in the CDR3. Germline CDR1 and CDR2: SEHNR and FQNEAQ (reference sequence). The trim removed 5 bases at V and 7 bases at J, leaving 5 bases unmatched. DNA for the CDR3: TGTGCCAGCAGCCACGACAGGGCGGAGCAGTACTTC. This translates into CASSHDRAEQYF.

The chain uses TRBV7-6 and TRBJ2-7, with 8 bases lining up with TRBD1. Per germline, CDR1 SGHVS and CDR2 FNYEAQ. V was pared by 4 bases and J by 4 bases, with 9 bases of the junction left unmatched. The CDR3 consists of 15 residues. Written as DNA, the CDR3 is TGTGCCAGCAGCTCCGACAGGGGCCCTTCTTACGAGCAGTACTTC. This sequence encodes CASSSDRGPSYEQYF.

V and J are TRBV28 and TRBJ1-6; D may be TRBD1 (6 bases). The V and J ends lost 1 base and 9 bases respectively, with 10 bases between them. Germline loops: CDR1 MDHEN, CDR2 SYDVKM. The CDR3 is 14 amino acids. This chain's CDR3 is CASSLLGAGSPLHF. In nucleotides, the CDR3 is TGTGCCAGCAGTTTATTGGGGGCGGGTTCACCCCTCCACTTT.

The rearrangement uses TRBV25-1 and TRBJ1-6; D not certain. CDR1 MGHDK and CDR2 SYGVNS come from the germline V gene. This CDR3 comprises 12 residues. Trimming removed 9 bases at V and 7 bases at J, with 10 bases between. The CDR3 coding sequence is TGTGCCAGATCCATCCCAAATTCACCCCTCCACTTT. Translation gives CARSIPNSPLHF.

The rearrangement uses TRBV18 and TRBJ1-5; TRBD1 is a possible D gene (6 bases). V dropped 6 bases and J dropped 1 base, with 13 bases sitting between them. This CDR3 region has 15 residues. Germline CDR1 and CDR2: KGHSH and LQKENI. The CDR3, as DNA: TGTGCCAGCTCCCGTGGGGGGGCCAGCAATCAGCCCCAGCATTTT. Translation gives CASSRGGASNQPQHF. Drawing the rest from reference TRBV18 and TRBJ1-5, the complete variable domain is NAGVMQNPRHLVRRRGQEARLRCSPMKGHSHVYWYRQLPEEGLKFMVYLQKENIIDESGMPKERFSAEFPKEGPSILRIQQVVRGDSAAYFCASSRGGASNQPQHFGDGTRLSIL.

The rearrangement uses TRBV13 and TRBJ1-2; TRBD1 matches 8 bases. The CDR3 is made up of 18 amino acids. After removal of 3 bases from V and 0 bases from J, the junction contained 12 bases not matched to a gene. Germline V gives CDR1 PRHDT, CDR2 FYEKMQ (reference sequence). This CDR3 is CASSFGQGEGPSNYGYTF. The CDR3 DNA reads TGTGCCAGCAGCTTCGGACAGGGAGAAGGGCCTTCTAACTATGGCTACACCTTC. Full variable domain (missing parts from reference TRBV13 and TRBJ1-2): AAGVIQSPRHLIKEKRETATLKCYPIPRHDTVYWYQQGPGQDPQFLISFYEKMQSDKGSIPDRFSAQQFSDYHSELNMSSLELGDSALYFCASSFGQGEGPSNYGYTFGSGTRLTVV.

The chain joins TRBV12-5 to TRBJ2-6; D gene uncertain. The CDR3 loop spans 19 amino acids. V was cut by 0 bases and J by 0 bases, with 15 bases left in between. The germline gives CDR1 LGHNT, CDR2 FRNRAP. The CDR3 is CASGLVGKELNSGANVLTF. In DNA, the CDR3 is TGTGCTAGTGGTTTGGTCGGTAAAGAACTAAACTCTGGGGCCAACGTCCTGACTTTC. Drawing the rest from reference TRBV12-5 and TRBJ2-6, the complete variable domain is DARVTQTPRHKVTEMGQEVTMRCQPILGHNTVFWYRQTMMQGLELLAYFRNRAPLDDSGMPKDRFSAEMPDATLATLKIQPSEPRDSAVYFCASGLVGKELNSGANVLTFGAGSRLTVL.

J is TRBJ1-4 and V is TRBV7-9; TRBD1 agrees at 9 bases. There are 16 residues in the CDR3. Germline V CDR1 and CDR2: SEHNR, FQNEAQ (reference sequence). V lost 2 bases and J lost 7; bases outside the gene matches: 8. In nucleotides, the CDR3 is TGTGCCAGCAGCTTACCCCGGGGACAGGGCACTGAAAAACTGTTTTTT. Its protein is CASSLPRGQGTEKLFF.

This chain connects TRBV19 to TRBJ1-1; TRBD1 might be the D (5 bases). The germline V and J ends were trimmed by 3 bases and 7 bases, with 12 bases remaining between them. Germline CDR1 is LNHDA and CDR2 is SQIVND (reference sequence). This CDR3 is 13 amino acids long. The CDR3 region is CASSIRGEVEAFF. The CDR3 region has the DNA TGTGCCAGTAGTATTAGGGGTGAAGTTGAAGCTTTCTTT.

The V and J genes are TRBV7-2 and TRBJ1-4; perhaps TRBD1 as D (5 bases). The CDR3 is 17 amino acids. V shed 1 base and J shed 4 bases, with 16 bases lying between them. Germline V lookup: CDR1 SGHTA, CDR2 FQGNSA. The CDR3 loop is CASSLGPDAGFNEKLFF. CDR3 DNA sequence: TGTGCCAGCAGCTTAGGGCCGGATGCAGGGTTTAATGAAAAACTGTTTTTT.

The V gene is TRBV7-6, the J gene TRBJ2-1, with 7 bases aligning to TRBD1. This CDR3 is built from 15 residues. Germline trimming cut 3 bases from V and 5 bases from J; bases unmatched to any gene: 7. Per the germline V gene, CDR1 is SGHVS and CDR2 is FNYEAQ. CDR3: CASSLGDSLNNEQFF. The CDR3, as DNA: TGTGCCAGCAGCTTGGGGGACAGCCTTAACAATGAGCAGTTCTTC.

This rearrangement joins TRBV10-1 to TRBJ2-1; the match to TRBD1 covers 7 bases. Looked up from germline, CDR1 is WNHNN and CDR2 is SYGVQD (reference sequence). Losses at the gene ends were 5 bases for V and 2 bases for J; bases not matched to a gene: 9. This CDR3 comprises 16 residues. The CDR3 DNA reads TGCGCCAGCAGTACGACAGGGTCCCGTCCCTACAATGAGCAGTTCTTC. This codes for CASSTTGSRPYNEQFF.

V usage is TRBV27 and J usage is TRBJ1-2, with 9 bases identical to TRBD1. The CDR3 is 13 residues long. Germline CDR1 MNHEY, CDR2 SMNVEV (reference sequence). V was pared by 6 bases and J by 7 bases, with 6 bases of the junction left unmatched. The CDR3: CASRITGGGGYTF. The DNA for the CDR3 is TGTGCCAGCAGAATTACAGGGGGCGGTGGCTACACCTTC.

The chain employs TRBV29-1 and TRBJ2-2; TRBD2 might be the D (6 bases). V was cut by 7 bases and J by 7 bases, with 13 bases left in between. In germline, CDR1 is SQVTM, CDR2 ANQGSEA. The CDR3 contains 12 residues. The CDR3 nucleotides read TGCAGCGCCCGGTGGGGGGACGGGGAGCTGTTTTTT. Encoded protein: CSARWGDGELFF.